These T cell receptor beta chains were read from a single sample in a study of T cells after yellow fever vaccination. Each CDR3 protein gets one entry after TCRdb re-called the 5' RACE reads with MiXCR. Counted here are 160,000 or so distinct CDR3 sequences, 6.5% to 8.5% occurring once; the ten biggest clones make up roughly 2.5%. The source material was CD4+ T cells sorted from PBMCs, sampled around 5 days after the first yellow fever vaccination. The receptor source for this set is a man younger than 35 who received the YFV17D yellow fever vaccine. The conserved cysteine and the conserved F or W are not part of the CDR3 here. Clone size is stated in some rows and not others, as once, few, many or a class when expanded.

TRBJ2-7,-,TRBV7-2,ASSSGRGSYEQY
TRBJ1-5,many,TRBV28,ASTHGGQPQH
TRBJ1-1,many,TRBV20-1,SAYDRHTEAF
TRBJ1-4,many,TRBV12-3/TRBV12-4,ASSFRRTGEKLF
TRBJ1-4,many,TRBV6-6,GAGGEKLF
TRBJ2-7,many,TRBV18,ASSPSGGTSVGQY
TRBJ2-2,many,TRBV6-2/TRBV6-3,ASSYPGTGDTGELF
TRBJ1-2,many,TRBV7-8,ASSFGDRGMGYT
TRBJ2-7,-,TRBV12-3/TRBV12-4,ASSLSPGAEQY
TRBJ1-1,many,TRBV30,AWSAQGGTEAF
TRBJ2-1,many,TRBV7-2,ASSLAEGGEQF
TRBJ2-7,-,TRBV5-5,ASSLEAVYEQY
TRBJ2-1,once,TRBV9,ASSVGGGAKNEQF
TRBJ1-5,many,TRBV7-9,ASSSGPWSQPQH
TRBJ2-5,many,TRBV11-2,ASSLGALQETQY
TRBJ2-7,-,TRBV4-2,ASSQDRAELIVAEQY
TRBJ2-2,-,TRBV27,ASSLDRGLPTGELF
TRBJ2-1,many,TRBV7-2,ASRRGDRGGREQF
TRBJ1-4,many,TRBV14,ASSQVGIALF
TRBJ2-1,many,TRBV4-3,ASSQEISSEQF